A selection of T cell receptor beta chains follows, all from one sample in a study of identifying expanded T cells in peripheral blood. Using immunoSEQ multiplex PCR, the repertoire was profiled, and TCRdb retains in-frame clones only, with some absent. This sample yields 95,000 to 100,000 clones, of which roughly 85% are seen a single time; roughly 17% belongs to the top ten. Specimen: blood. All receptors come from a person aged 18 to 69 in good health. Each CDR3 is given with its conserved first and last residue. Fields, in order: clone size, D gene, V gene, J gene, CDR3 DNA, CDR3 protein. A D gene is named only where the DNA matches it firmly. Size tells how often a clone was seen (once, few, many) or the class of an expanded clone, and some rows leave it out.

once	.	TRBV7-2	TRBJ1-2	TGTGCCAGCAGCTTAGGGGAGTGGGGCTACACCTTC	CASSLGEWGYTF
.	.	TRBV19	TRBJ2-7	TGTGCCAGTAGTGCTAGGGTACGCTACGAGCAGTACTTC	CASSARVRYEQYF
.	.	TRBV27	TRBJ2-7	TGTGCCAGCAGGGCGGGGATATTTACGAAGCAGTACTTC	CASRAGIFTKQYF
.	TRBD1	TRBV19	TRBJ1-2	TGTGCCAGTAGTCTCGTACAGGGGGCGGTAGGGTATGGCTACACCTTC	CASSLVQGAVGYGYTF
.	TRBD1	TRBV4-3	TRBJ2-3	TGCGCCAGCAGCCCTGGACAGGGAACAGATACGCAGTATTTT	CASSPGQGTDTQYF
.	.	TRBV10-3	TRBJ2-7	TGTGCCATCCTACAGCCAGGGTTCGACGAGCAGTACTTC	CAILQPGFDEQYF
.	.	TRBV2	TRBJ1-1	TGTGCCAGCAGTCCGGGACACCTGAACACTGAAGCTTTCTTT	CASSPGHLNTEAFF
.	.	TRBV14	TRBJ2-7	TGTGCCAGCAGCCCCGGGATCCCCTACGAGCAGTACTTC	CASSPGIPYEQYF
once	.	TRBV5-6	TRBJ2-7	TGTGCCAGCGCTTTGGATAGGACCTACGAGCAGTACTTC	CASALDRTYEQYF
.	TRBD2	TRBV18	TRBJ2-3	TGTGCCAGCTCATCAGAAGCGGGGGCAGGCACAGATACGCAGTATTTT	CASSSEAGAGTDTQYF
.	TRBD1	TRBV5-1	TRBJ1-1	TGCGCCAGCAGCTTGTATGGGACAGGGACTGAAGCTTTCTTT	CASSLYGTGTEAFF
.	.	TRBV11-3	TRBJ2-7	TGTGCCAGCAGCTTAGGTTCCTACGAGCAGTACTTC	CASSLGSYEQYF
.	.	TRBV5-4	TRBJ2-7	TGTGCCAGCAGTTTAGACCCGCCCCAGGAGCAGTACTTC	CASSLDPPQEQYF
.	.	TRBV6-5	TRBJ2-7	TGTGCCAGCAGTCACCCCGTCGCGCACGAGCAGTACTTC	CASSHPVAHEQYF
.	.	TRBV7-2	TRBJ1-2	TGTGCCAGCAGCCCCTTTCGGGGGAGCCTTAACTATGGCTACACCTTC	CASSPFRGSLNYGYTF
.	TRBD1	TRBV28	TRBJ1-2	TGTGCCAGCAGTCGATTCGGGACAGGGGGGACCGGCTACACCTTC	CASSRFGTGGTGYTF